These 31 T cell receptor beta chains share one sample of origin, sequenced in a study of cytomegalovirus exposure and HLA in healthy donors. The PCR used 60 Vbeta and 13 Jbeta primers. Measured with immunoSEQ multiplex PCR; TCRdb has only the in-frame clones, and not every one. The sample gives some 92,000 clones, around 80% of which show up once; 2.5% to 3.5% is in the top ten. Sequenced input: PBMCs. These receptors were collected from a man aged 30-40 years in good health and CMV-seronegative.

This clone was seen a few times. The chain recombines TRBV10-3 with TRBJ2-1; 12 bases are shared with TRBD2. The CDR3 extends over 15 amino acids. Trimming at V came to 4 bases and at J to 2 bases, leaving 0 bases not matched to a gene. Germline assignment: CDR1 ENHRY and CDR2 SYGVKD. CDR3 region: CAISGTSGAYNEQFF. CDR3 in DNA: TGTGCCATCAGTGGGACTAGCGGGGCCTACAATGAGCAGTTCTTC.

The J gene is TRBJ1-4, the V gene TRBV7-9; 7 nucleotides match TRBD1. The V gene end was trimmed by 5 bases and the J gene end by 7 bases; junction bases not matched to a gene: 10. Germline assignment: CDR1 SEHNR and CDR2 FQNEAQ (reference sequence). This CDR3 region has 15 residues. CDR3 loop: CASSVNRGGIEKLFF. CDR3 DNA sequence: TGTGCCAGCAGCGTAAACAGGGGTGGCATTGAAAAACTGTTTTTT.

This chain uses TRBV29-1 with TRBJ2-7, with TRBD2 matching over 9 bases. The CDR3 runs to 13 residues. Germline assignment: CDR1 SQVTM and CDR2 ANQGSEA. V gave up 4 bases and J gave up 3 bases; unmatched junction bases: 4. This CDR3 reads CSVVPSGDYEQYF. Here the CDR3 DNA reads TGCAGCGTTGTCCCTAGCGGGGACTACGAGCAGTACTTC.

This chain joins TRBV19 and TRBJ1-1, with unresolved D. Germline values: CDR1 LNHDA, CDR2 SQIVND (reference sequence). The CDR3 sequence is 18 residues long. V lost 0 bases and J 0 bases, leaving 17 bases between the germline ends. The chain's CDR3 is CASSIDGPAFLMNTEAFF. In DNA, the CDR3 is TGTGCCAGTAGTATAGATGGGCCAGCCTTTTTAATGAACACTGAAGCTTTCTTT.

The chain carries TRBV6-4 and TRBJ2-3; perhaps TRBD2 as D (7 bases). Germline-derived CDR1 and CDR2 are MRHNA and SNTAGT. CDR3 length: 14 amino acids. Trimming removed 3 bases from V and 4 bases from J, with 11 bases in between. The CDR3 is CASSEGGLADTQYF. CDR3 sequence (DNA): TGTGCCAGCAGTGAGGGGGGGCTCGCAGATACGCAGTATTTT.

The chain has TRBV30 and TRBJ2-7; TRBD1 matches at 8 bases. Germline V gene data show CDR1 as GTSNPN and CDR2 as SVGIG (reference sequence). J was trimmed by 7 bases and V by 2 bases; bases with no gene match: 7. The CDR3 length is 13 residues. CDR3 DNA sequence: TGTGCCTGGAGTTTCAGGGGGCAGGGTGAGCAGTACTTC. It is translated as CAWSFRGQGEQYF.

This clone showed up just a few times. The chain has TRBV6-1 and TRBJ1-2; no reliable D call. Looked up from germline, CDR1 is MNHNS and CDR2 is SASEGT. CDR3 size: 15 residues. V was trimmed by 4 bases and J by 0 bases, leaving 12 bases between them. The CDR3 DNA sequence: TGTGCCAGCAGTGGGAGGACGGCGACTAACTATGGCTACACCTTC. Translated, it gives CASSGRTATNYGYTF.

The rearrangement joins TRBV9 to TRBJ1-2; 9 bases map to TRBD1. The length of the CDR3 is 13 residues. V gave up 6 bases and J gave up 7 bases; unmatched junction bases: 7. Germline-derived CDR1 and CDR2 are SGDLS and YYNGEE. In DNA, the CDR3 is TGTGCCAGCACGACAGGGGGGAAAGGTGGCTACACCTTC. As protein: CASTTGGKGGYTF.

The rearrangement links TRBV10-3 to TRBJ1-5, with 8 bases that match TRBD1. The CDR3 loop spans 14 amino acids. CDR1 and CDR2 from the germline V gene are ENHRY and SYGVKD. J was trimmed by 7 bases and V by 2 bases; bases with no gene match: 4. CDR3 sequence reads: CAISEGQGSQPQHF. The CDR3 DNA reads TGTGCCATCAGTGAGGGACAGGGCTCCCAGCCCCAGCATTTT.

The chain is built from TRBV5-1 and TRBJ2-3; D ambiguous. Germline V lookup: CDR1 SGHRS, CDR2 YFSETQ. The CDR3 contains 14 residues. V gave up 6 bases and J gave up 4 bases, with 15 bases separating them. CDR3 nucleotide sequence: TGCGCCAGCAAGATGACGAGGTCCGCAGATACGCAGTATTTT. Protein sequence: CASKMTRSADTQYF.

The gene calls are TRBV14 and TRBJ1-2; 8 nucleotides align to TRBD1. J gave up 4 bases and V 0 bases, and 13 bases lay outside the gene matches. Germline CDR1 is SGHDN and CDR2 is FVKESK. The CDR3 runs to 18 residues. DNA of the CDR3: TGTGCCAGCAGCCAAGATCTTGGGGCTGGACAGGGCACCTATGGCTACACCTTC. Translation: CASSQDLGAGQGTYGYTF.

This clone came up once. The same CDR3 arises from other DNA sequences in this sample as well. J is TRBJ1-2 and V is TRBV13; 9 nucleotides line up with TRBD1. J gave up 4 bases and V 5 bases, and 5 bases lay outside the gene matches. The CDR3 loop spans 14 amino acids. The germline gives CDR1 PRHDT, CDR2 FYEKMQ (reference sequence). The CDR3 DNA reads as TGTGCCAGCAGCGTTGGGACAGGGCTCTATGGCTACACCTTC. Translating gives CASSVGTGLYGYTF.

The V call is TRBV4-3, the J call TRBJ2-7, with TRBD1 matching over 10 bases. The J segment lost 4 bases and the V segment lost 2 bases, leaving 5 bases of the junction unmatched. The CDR3 is made up of 15 amino acids. From germline, CDR1 is LGHNA and CDR2 YSLEER. CDR3 loop: CASSQIPGQGYEQYF. The DNA for the CDR3 is TGCGCCAGCAGCCAAATCCCGGGACAGGGGTACGAGCAGTACTTC.

This chain joins TRBV18 and TRBJ1-5; TRBD1 aligns across 8 bases. The trim removed 5 bases at V and 0 bases at J, leaving 3 bases unmatched. Germline V CDR1 and CDR2: KGHSH, LQKENI. This CDR3 is built from 15 residues. CDR3 DNA sequence: TGTGCCAGCTCAGCGGACAGGGTTAGCAATCAGCCCCAGCATTTT. This translates into CASSADRVSNQPQHF.

The chain couples TRBV11-3 to TRBJ1-1, with D unresolved. Germline CDR1 reads SGHNT; CDR2 reads YENEEA. This CDR3 region has 14 residues. V was shortened by 1 base and J by 0 bases, with 6 bases between the two germline ends. CDR3 sequence: CASSLGVMNTEAFF. CDR3 in DNA: TGTGCCAGCAGCTTAGGAGTGATGAACACTGAAGCTTTCTTT.

The V call is TRBV28, the J call TRBJ1-2, with D hard to call. The CDR3 has 12 residues. The germline V gene encodes CDR1 MDHEN and CDR2 SYDVKM. The V and J ends lost 7 bases and 4 bases respectively, with 10 bases between them. The CDR3 DNA reads TGTGCCAGCACCCTGAACAGCTATGGCTACACCTTC. It codes for CASTLNSYGYTF.

This chain links TRBV27 with TRBJ1-4; D possibly corresponds to TRBD1 (5 bases). Trimming stripped 2 bases from V and 5 bases from J, with 12 bases between. The germline gives CDR1 MNHEY, CDR2 SMNVEV (reference sequence). The CDR3 runs 15 residues. The CDR3 sequence: CASSLGARLNEKLFF. CDR3 bases: TGTGCCAGCAGTTTAGGGGCCAGACTCAATGAAAAACTGTTTTTT.

A single count supports this clone. This rearrangement joins TRBV5-1 to TRBJ1-6; 9 nucleotides agree with TRBD1. V was clipped by 3 bases and J by 5 bases; unmatched bases: 3. Germline CDR1 is SGHRS and CDR2 is YFSETQ. The length of the CDR3 is 15 residues. The CDR3: CASSSTGGDNSPLHF. CDR3 DNA: TGCGCCAGCAGCTCCACAGGGGGCGATAATTCACCCCTCCACTTT. Drawing the rest from reference TRBV5-1 and TRBJ1-6, the complete variable domain is KAGVTQTPRYLIKTRGQQVTLSCSPISGHRSVSWYQQTPGQGLQFLFEYFSETQRNKGNFPGRFSGRQFSNSRSEMNVSTLELGDSALYLCASSSTGGDNSPLHFGNGTRLTVT.

Here the CDR3 reads CASSLALGAVTEAFF. The CDR3 coding sequence is TGCGCCAGCAGCTTGGCCTTGGGGGCTGTCACTGAAGCTTTCTTT. V gene TRBV5-1 combines with J gene TRBJ1-1; the D gene is possibly TRBD1 (6 bases). The CDR3 has 15 amino acids. The germline V gene has CDR1 SGHRS and CDR2 YFSETQ. V shed 0 bases and J shed 4 bases, with 13 bases lying between them.

The gene calls are TRBV6-1 and TRBJ1-2; D gene unclear. The V end lost 2 bases, the J end lost 3 bases, and 10 bases lay between the germline ends. Germline values: CDR1 MNHNS, CDR2 SASEGT. CDR3 size: 14 residues. CDR3 residues: CASSESPRDYGYTF. CDR3 nucleotide sequence: TGTGCCAGCAGTGAATCGCCCCGGGACTATGGCTACACCTTC.

This sequence joins TRBV19 and TRBJ1-1; TRBD1 agrees at 8 bases. CDR3 length: 16 amino acids. V lost 6 bases, J lost 0 bases, and 9 bases stayed unmatched. Germline-derived CDR1 and CDR2 are LNHDA and SQIVND (reference sequence). The CDR3 is CASREGQGAMNTEAFF. CDR3 DNA: TGTGCCAGTAGAGAGGGGCAGGGGGCTATGAACACTGAAGCTTTCTTT.

J is TRBJ2-3 and V is TRBV5-1, with D perhaps TRBD1 (6 bases). Per germline, CDR1 SGHRS and CDR2 YFSETQ. The length of the CDR3 is 14 residues. Trimming removed 7 bases from V and 2 bases from J, with 14 bases in between. The CDR3 DNA sequence: TGCGCCAGCGGGCTAATGGGGGCCACAGATACGCAGTATTTT. It encodes CASGLMGATDTQYF.

The rearrangement links TRBV4-2 to TRBJ2-5, with 10 bases lining up with TRBD2. CDR1 and CDR2 from the germline V gene are LGHNA and YNFKEQ. The J segment lost 2 bases and the V segment lost 0 bases, leaving 9 bases of the junction unmatched. CDR3 size: 18 residues. Here the CDR3 DNA reads TGTGCCAGCAGCCAAGAGGGAGGTGCTAGCGGGGGACAAGAGACCCAGTACTTC. As protein: CASSQEGGASGGQETQYF.

This chain links TRBV7-9 with TRBJ1-5; D is ambiguous. This CDR3 is built from 14 residues. Germline values: CDR1 SEHNR, CDR2 FQNEAQ (reference sequence). V was shortened by 2 bases and J by 0 bases, with 5 bases between the two germline ends. The CDR3 is CASSLTDSNQPQHF. CDR3 bases: TGTGCCAGCAGCTTAACAGATAGCAATCAGCCCCAGCATTTT.

This clone has only a few counts. The gene calls are TRBV5-1 and TRBJ1-1; D is unclear. Germline CDR1 and CDR2: SGHRS and YFSETQ. CDR3 length: 15 amino acids. This CDR3 is CLTKLGGQMDTEAFF. The CDR3 nucleotides read TGCCTCACCAAGCTTGGTGGGCAGATGGACACTGAAGCTTTCTTT.

This clone was counted a single time. The V gene is TRBV7-3, the J gene TRBJ1-2; a weak D match, TRBD1 (5 bases). The germline gives CDR1 SGHTA, CDR2 FQGTGA. The CDR3 has 13 amino acids. V gave up 1 base and J gave up 6 bases, with 9 bases separating them. This chain's CDR3 is CASSLRGVDGYTF. The DNA for the CDR3 is TGTGCCAGCAGCTTAAGGGGGGTGGATGGCTACACCTTC.

The J gene is TRBJ1-1, the V gene TRBV6-6; unclear D gene. The CDR3 totals 15 residues. Trimming took 4 bases from V and 5 from J, leaving 17 bases between them. CDR1 and CDR2 (germline): MNHNY, SVGAGI (reference sequence). Here the CDR3 reads CASSSPGRGGTEAFF. The DNA of the CDR3 is TGTGCCAGCAGTTCCCCCGGGCGGGGAGGGACTGAAGCTTTCTTT.

The chain has TRBV30 and TRBJ1-2; 9 nucleotides agree with TRBD1. The CDR3 contains 14 residues. V trimming: 2 bases; J trimming: 8 bases; junction bases outside the gene matches: 9. CDR1 is GTSNPN and CDR2 is SVGIG in the germline V gene (reference sequence). The CDR3 is CAWSSLRTGEGYTF. CDR3 nucleotides: TGTGCCTGGAGTTCACTCAGGACAGGGGAGGGCTACACCTTC.

The chain recombines TRBV6-5 with TRBJ1-3, with D unclear. V was shortened by 5 bases and J by 2 bases, with 13 bases between the two germline ends. Germline loops: CDR1 MNHEY, CDR2 SVGAGI. The CDR3 contains 15 residues. CDR3 nucleotides: TGTGCCAGCAGTCCCTCGTCTAATGCTGGAAACACCATATATTTT. It encodes CASSPSSNAGNTIYF.

The V gene is TRBV6-1, the J gene TRBJ1-2, with TRBD1 matching 11 bases. The germline gives CDR1 MNHNS, CDR2 SASEGT. CDR3 size: 15 residues. V dropped 3 bases and J dropped 4; count of bases not matched to a gene: 4. The CDR3 sequence is CASSEDRGLGYGYTF. CDR3 coding DNA: TGTGCCAGCAGTGAGGACAGGGGGCTTGGCTATGGCTACACCTTC.

This clone was picked up one time. The chain carries TRBV18 and TRBJ2-7, with 7 bases fitting TRBD1. Germline V gene lookup returns CDR1 KGHSH and CDR2 LQKENI. There are 14 residues in the CDR3. V shed 4 bases and J 5 bases; nucleotides not matched to a gene: 8. The CDR3 spells CASSLNSGTDEQYF. CDR3 coding DNA: TGTGCCAGCTCACTAAATTCAGGGACAGACGAGCAGTACTTC. Together with reference TRBV18 and TRBJ2-7, the CDR3 gives the full variable domain: NAGVMQNPRHLVRRRGQEARLRCSPMKGHSHVYWYRQLPEEGLKFMVYLQKENIIDESGMPKERFSAEFPKEGPSILRIQQVVRGDSAAYFCASSLNSGTDEQYFGPGTRLTVT.